The source of this T cell receptor (beta chain) is a study of blood T cell repertoires in COVID-19. Here immunoSEQ multiplex PCR was the method, and the copy in TCRdb shows in-frame clones only, minus some. The sample consists of about 300,000 clones, 87% of them appearing once. This clonotype originated in a man aged 18 to 29 with active or convalescent COVID-19. What was sequenced was peripheral blood.

In DNA form, the CDR3 reads TGTGCCAGCAGTTTATTCTCAGGCCAAGAGACCCAGTACTTC. This gives the protein CASSLFSGQETQYF. V gene TRBV28 combines with J gene TRBJ2-5; D uncertain. Germline V lookup: CDR1 MDHEN, CDR2 SYDVKM. V was shortened by 1 base and J by 1 base, with 7 bases between the two germline ends. This CDR3 comprises 14 residues. The full variable domain, rest sourced from reference TRBV28 and TRBJ2-5, is DVKVTQSSRYLVKRTGEKVFLECVQDMDHENMFWYRQDPGLGLRLIYFSYDVKMKEKGDIPEGYSVSREKKERFSLILESASTNQTSMYLCASSLFSGQETQYFGPGTRLLVL.